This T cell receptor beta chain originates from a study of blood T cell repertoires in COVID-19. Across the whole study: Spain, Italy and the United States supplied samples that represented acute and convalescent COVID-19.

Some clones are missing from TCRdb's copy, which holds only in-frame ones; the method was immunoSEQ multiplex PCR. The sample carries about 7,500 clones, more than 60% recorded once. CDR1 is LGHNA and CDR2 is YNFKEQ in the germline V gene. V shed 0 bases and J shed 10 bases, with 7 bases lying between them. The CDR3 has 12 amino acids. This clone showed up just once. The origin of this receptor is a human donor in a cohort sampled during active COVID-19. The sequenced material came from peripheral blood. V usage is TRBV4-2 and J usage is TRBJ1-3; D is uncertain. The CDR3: CASSQDLDTIYF. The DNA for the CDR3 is TGTGCCAGCAGCCAAGATCTAGATACCATATATTTT.